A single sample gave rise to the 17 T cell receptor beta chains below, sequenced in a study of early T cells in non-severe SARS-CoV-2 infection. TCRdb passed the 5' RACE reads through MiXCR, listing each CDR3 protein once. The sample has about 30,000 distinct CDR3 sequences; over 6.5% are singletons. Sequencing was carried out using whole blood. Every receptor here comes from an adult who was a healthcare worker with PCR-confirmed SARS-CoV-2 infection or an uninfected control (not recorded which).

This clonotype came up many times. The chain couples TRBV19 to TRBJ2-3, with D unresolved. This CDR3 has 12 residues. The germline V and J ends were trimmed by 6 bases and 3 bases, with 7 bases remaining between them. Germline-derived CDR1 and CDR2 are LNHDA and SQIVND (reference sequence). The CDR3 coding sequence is TGTGCCAGTAGGAACCCTACAGATACGCAGTATTTT. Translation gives CASRNPTDTQYF.

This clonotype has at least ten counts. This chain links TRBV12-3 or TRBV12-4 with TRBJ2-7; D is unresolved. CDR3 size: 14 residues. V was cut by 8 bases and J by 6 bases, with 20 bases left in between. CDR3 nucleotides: TGTGCCAGCGACGTTTCTAGGCGGAAGTGCGAGCAGTACTTC. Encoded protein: CASDVSRRKCEQYF.

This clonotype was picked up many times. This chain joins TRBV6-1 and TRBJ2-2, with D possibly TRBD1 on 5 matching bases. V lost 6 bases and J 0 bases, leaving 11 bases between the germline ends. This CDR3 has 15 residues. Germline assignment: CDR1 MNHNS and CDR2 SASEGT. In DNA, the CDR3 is TGTGCCAGCAGCGACAGCATCGCGAACACCGGGGAGCTGTTTTTT. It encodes CASSDSIANTGELFF.

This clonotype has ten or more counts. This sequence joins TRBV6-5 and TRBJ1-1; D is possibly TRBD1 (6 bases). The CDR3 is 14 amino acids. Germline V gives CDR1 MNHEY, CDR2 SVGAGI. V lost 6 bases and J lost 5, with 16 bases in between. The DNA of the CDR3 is TGTGCCAGCAGACCAACAGGGTCGGGGACTGAAGCTTTCTTT. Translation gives CASRPTGSGTEAFF.

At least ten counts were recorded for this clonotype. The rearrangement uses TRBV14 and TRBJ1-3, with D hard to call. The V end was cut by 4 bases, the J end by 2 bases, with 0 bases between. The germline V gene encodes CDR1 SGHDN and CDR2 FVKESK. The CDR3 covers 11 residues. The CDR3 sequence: CASSPGNTIYF. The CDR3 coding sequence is TGTGCCAGCAGCCCTGGAAACACCATATATTTT.

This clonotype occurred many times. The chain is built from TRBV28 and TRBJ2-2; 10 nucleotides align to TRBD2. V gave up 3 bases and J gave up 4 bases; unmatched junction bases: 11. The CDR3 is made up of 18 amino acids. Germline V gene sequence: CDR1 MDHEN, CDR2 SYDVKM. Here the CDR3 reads CASSLGSVAGGSTGELFF. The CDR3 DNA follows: TGTGCCAGCAGTTTGGGGTCAGTAGCGGGAGGATCCACCGGGGAGCTGTTTTTT.

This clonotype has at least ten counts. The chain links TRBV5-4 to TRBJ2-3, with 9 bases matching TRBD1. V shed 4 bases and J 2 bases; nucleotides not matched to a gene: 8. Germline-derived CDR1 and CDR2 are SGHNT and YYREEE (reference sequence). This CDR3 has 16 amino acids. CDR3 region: CASSPGGQGYTDTQYF. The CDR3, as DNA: TGTGCCAGCAGCCCTGGGGGACAGGGCTACACAGATACGCAGTATTTT.

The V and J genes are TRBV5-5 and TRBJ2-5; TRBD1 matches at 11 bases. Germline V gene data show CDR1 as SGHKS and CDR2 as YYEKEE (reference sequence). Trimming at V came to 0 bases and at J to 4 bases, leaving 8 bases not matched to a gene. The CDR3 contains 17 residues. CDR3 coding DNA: TGTGCCAGCAGCTTGGGAGTTGGGACAGGGGGAGGAGAGACCCAGTACTTC. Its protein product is CASSLGVGTGGGETQYF.

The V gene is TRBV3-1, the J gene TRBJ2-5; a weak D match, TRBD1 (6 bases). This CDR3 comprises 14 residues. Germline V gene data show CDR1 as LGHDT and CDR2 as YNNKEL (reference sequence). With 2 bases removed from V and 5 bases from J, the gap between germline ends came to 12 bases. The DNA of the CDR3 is TGTGCCAGCAGCCAAACAGGGAATGAGGAGACCCAGTACTTC. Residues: CASSQTGNEETQYF.

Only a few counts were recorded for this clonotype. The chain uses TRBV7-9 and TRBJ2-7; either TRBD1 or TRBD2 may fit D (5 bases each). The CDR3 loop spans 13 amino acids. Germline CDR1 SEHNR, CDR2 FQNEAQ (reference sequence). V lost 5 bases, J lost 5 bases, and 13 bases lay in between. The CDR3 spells CASSLEGRDEQYF. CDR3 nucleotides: TGTGCCAGCAGCCTCGAGGGGCGCGACGAGCAGTACTTC.

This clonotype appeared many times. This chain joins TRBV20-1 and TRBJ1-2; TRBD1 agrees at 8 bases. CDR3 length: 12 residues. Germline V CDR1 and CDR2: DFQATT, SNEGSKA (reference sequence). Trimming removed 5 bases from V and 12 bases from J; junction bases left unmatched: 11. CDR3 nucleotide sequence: TGCAGTGCTGCGACAGGGGAGCGCGTCCACACCTTC. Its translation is CSAATGERVHTF.

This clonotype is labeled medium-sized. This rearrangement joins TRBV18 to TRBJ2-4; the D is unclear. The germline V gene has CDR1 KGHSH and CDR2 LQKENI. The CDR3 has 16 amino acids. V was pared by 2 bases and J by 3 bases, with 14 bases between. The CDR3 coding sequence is TGTGCCAGCTCACCAGAAGACGACCAAGGCAAAAACATTCAGTACTTC. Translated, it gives CASSPEDDQGKNIQYF.

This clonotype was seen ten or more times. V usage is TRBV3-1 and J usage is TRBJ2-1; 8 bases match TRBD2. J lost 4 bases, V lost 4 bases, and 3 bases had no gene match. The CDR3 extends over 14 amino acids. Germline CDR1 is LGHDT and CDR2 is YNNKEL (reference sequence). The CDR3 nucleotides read TGTGCCAGCAGCCCGACTAGCGAGTACAATGAGCAGTTCTTC. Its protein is CASSPTSEYNEQFF.

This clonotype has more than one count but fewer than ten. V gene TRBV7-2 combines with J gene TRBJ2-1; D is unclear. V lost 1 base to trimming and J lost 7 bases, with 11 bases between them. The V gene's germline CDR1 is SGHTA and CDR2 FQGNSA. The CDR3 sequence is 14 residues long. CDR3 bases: TGTGCCAGCAGCTTAGGGAGCCCGCGAAATGAGCAGTTCTTC. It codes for CASSLGSPRNEQFF.

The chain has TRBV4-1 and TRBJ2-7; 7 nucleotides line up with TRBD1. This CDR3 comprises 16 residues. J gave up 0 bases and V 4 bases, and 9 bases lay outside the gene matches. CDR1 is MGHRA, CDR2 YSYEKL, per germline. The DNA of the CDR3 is TGCGCCAGCAGCCTTCAATACGGGACAGTCTCCTACGAGCAGTACTTC. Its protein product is CASSLQYGTVSYEQYF.

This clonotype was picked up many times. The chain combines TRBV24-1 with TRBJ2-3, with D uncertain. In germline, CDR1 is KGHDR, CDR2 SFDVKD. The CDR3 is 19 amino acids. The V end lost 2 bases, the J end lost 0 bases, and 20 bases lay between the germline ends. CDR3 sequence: CATSDSRTKIITSTDTQYF. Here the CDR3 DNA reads TGTGCCACCAGTGATTCCCGGACCAAGATAATAACTAGCACAGATACGCAGTATTTT.

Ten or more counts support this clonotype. CDR3 amino acids: CASRRTSGSGFPDTQYF. The CDR3 nucleotides read TGTGCCAGCAGACGGACTAGCGGGAGCGGCTTCCCAGATACGCAGTATTTT. The V call is TRBV6-5, the J call TRBJ2-3, with 13 positions matching TRBD2. The J segment lost 4 bases and the V segment lost 6 bases, leaving 10 bases of the junction unmatched. The CDR3 loop spans 17 amino acids. CDR1 and CDR2 from the germline V gene are MNHEY and SVGAGI.